These 24 T cell receptor beta chains were all obtained from the same sample, sequenced in a study of blood T cell repertoires in COVID-19. Repertoires were generated with immunoSEQ multiplex PCR, while TCRdb's copy carries only in-frame clones and drops some. The table records 200,000 to 250,000 clones, approximately 80% of them present only once. The sequencing sample was made of peripheral blood. The receptors shown here come from a human donor in a cohort sampled during active COVID-19.

This chain links TRBV24-1 with TRBJ2-2; 8 bases line up with TRBD1. CDR3 length: 14 residues. Germline V CDR1 and CDR2: KGHDR, SFDVKD. V shed 9 bases and J 1 base; nucleotides not matched to a gene: 3. CDR3 coding DNA: TGTGCCACCCTAGGACAGGGGAACACCGGGGAGCTGTTTTTT. It yields the protein CATLGQGNTGELFF.

The chain links TRBV9 to TRBJ2-7; 11 bases match TRBD2. The junction had 2 bases not matched to a gene; V was cut back by 3 bases and J by 0 bases. The CDR3 has 15 residues. Germline-derived CDR1 and CDR2 are SGDLS and YYNGEE. The CDR3 sequence: CASSAGLADSYEQYF. CDR3 sequence (DNA): TGTGCCAGCAGCGCGGGACTAGCGGACTCCTACGAGCAGTACTTC.

This clone has a single count. The rearrangement links TRBV27 to TRBJ2-7; D is ambiguous. Looked up from germline, CDR1 is MNHEY and CDR2 is SMNVEV (reference sequence). V was trimmed by 5 bases and J by 2 bases, leaving 13 bases between them. The CDR3 runs to 14 residues. CDR3 in DNA: TGTGCCAGCAGTCCCACAGTACCAGCCTACGAGCAGTACTTC. This encodes CASSPTVPAYEQYF.

The chain carries TRBV27 and TRBJ1-6, with D possibly TRBD1 on 6 matching bases. Deletions cut 6 bases from V and 9 bases from J, with 18 bases between. This CDR3 is built from 15 residues. Germline CDR1 and CDR2: MNHEY and SMNVEV (reference sequence). The CDR3 nucleotides read TGTGCCAGCAGCCGTGACAGGTTTTGGGCTTCACCCCTCCACTTT. Translating gives CASSRDRFWASPLHF.

The chain combines TRBV6-5 with TRBJ2-1; tentative D call: TRBD2 (6 bases). CDR1 and CDR2 from the germline V gene are MNHEY and SVGAGI. The CDR3 has 14 amino acids. The V end was cut by 2 bases, the J end by 6 bases, with 11 bases between. CDR3 nucleotide sequence: TGTGCCAGCAGTTACACTAGCCAGGGCAATGAGCAGTTCTTC. This gives the protein CASSYTSQGNEQFF.

This clone was seen once. The V gene is TRBV27, the J gene TRBJ1-1, with D possibly TRBD1 on 5 matching bases. This CDR3 has 13 amino acids. V lost 5 bases to trimming and J lost 4 bases, with 11 bases between them. Germline CDR1 MNHEY, CDR2 SMNVEV (reference sequence). CDR3 protein: CASSLPGGTEAFF. CDR3 coding DNA: TGTGCCAGCAGTCTGCCCGGGGGCACTGAAGCTTTCTTT.

This clone appeared once. J is TRBJ2-3 and V is TRBV5-1, with a possible D match to TRBD1 (6 bases). V lost 4 bases, J lost 2 bases, and 14 bases lay in between. The CDR3 is 15 residues long. The germline V gene has CDR1 SGHRS and CDR2 YFSETQ. This chain's CDR3 is CASSPRTGTTDTQYF. For the CDR3, the DNA is TGCGCCAGCAGCCCCCGCACAGGGACCACAGATACGCAGTATTTT.

The chain uses TRBV24-1 and TRBJ2-3, with 8 bases identical to TRBD2. Germline-derived CDR1 and CDR2 are KGHDR and SFDVKD. This CDR3 comprises 15 residues. Germline trimming cut 6 bases from V and 1 base from J; bases unmatched to any gene: 5. CDR3 protein: CATSFSGTGTDTQYF. The DNA of the CDR3 is TGTGCCACCAGTTTTAGCGGGACGGGCACAGATACGCAGTATTTT.

The sample holds a few counts of this clone. The V call is TRBV19, the J call TRBJ2-1; the match to TRBD2 covers 8 bases. Germline V lookup: CDR1 LNHDA, CDR2 SQIVND (reference sequence). J gave up 4 bases and V 8 bases, and 10 bases lay outside the gene matches. The CDR3 loop spans 15 amino acids. CDR3: CASAPSGGLYNEQFF. The CDR3 DNA is TGTGCCAGTGCTCCCAGCGGGGGCCTATACAATGAGCAGTTCTTC.

V usage is TRBV5-1 and J usage is TRBJ1-2; possibly TRBD1 for D (6 bases). Per germline, CDR1 SGHRS and CDR2 YFSETQ. The CDR3 spans 12 residues. V lost 7 bases to trimming and J lost 7 bases, with 14 bases between them. CDR3 sequence: CASGAGESGYTF. In DNA form, the CDR3 reads TGCGCCAGCGGTGCAGGGGAGAGTGGCTACACCTTC.

This chain connects TRBV2 to TRBJ1-5; 10 bases are shared with TRBD1. This CDR3 spans 15 amino acids. Germline V lookup: CDR1 SNHLY, CDR2 FYNNEI. V gave up 6 bases and J gave up 2 bases; unmatched junction bases: 4. The CDR3: CASRDRGLGNQPQHF. In nucleotides, the CDR3 is TGTGCCAGCAGAGACAGGGGGCTCGGCAATCAGCCCCAGCATTTT. The whole variable domain, filled in from reference TRBV2 and TRBJ1-5, reads EPEVTQTPSHQVTQMGQEVILRCVPISNHLYFYWYRQILGQKVEFLVSFYNNEISEKSEIFDDQFSVERPDGSNFTLKIRSTKLEDSAMYFCASRDRGLGNQPQHFGDGTRLSIL.

The rearrangement joins TRBV10-1 to TRBJ1-5; 7 nucleotides match TRBD1. Per the germline V gene, CDR1 is WNHNN and CDR2 is SYGVQD (reference sequence). J lost 5 bases, V lost 8 bases, and 6 bases had no gene match. This CDR3 has 13 amino acids. The CDR3 spells CASWTGNDQPQHF. CDR3 bases: TGCGCCAGCTGGACAGGCAATGATCAGCCCCAGCATTTT.

The sample holds a few counts of this clone. This chain connects TRBV2 to TRBJ2-1; 12 bases align to TRBD2. The CDR3 runs to 14 residues. Germline CDR1 and CDR2: SNHLY and FYNNEI. The ends lost 6 bases at V and 7 bases at J; junction bases unmatched: 4. CDR3 protein: CASRTGLAGNEQFF. The CDR3 nucleotides are TGTGCCAGCAGGACGGGACTAGCGGGTAATGAGCAGTTCTTC.

Only a few counts were recorded for this clone. The V and J genes are TRBV7-9 and TRBJ1-5; D ambiguous. The CDR3 runs to 13 residues. CDR1 is SEHNR, CDR2 FQNEAQ, per germline (reference sequence). V dropped 5 bases and J dropped 6 bases, with 11 bases sitting between them. This CDR3 reads CASSEGGRQPQHF. The CDR3 DNA reads TGTGCCAGCAGCGAGGGAGGTCGTCAGCCCCAGCATTTT. The full variable domain, rest sourced from reference TRBV7-9 and TRBJ1-5, is DTGVSQNPRHKITKRGQNVTFRCDPISEHNRLYWYRQTLGQGPEFLTYFQNEAQLEKSRLLSDRFSAERPKGSFSTLEIQRTEQGDSAMYLCASSEGGRQPQHFGDGTRLSIL.

The CDR3 here is CASSVDPGGETQYF. CDR3 in DNA: TGTGCCAGCAGCGTAGACCCAGGGGGAGAGACCCAGTACTTC. The rearrangement links TRBV9 to TRBJ2-5; 7 nucleotides agree with TRBD1. The length of the CDR3 is 14 residues. Trimming at V came to 0 bases and at J to 4 bases, leaving 3 bases not matched to a gene. The germline V gene has CDR1 SGDLS and CDR2 YYNGEE.

This clone is a singleton in its sample. The chain has TRBV6-4 and TRBJ1-1; perhaps TRBD1 as D (6 bases). The CDR3 is 14 amino acids. Germline loops: CDR1 MRHNA, CDR2 SNTAGT. Trimming took 6 bases from V and 4 from J, leaving 15 bases between them. The CDR3, as DNA: TGTGCCAGCAGGATACAGGGTACCGTCACTGAAGCTTTCTTT. It encodes CASRIQGTVTEAFF.

The V and J genes are TRBV12-3 or TRBV12-4 and TRBJ2-7; 8 bases fit TRBD1. With 5 bases clipped from V and 6 bases from J, the junction kept 6 bases outside the gene matches. The CDR3 has 13 amino acids. The CDR3: CASSRQGAGEQYF. The CDR3 DNA is TGTGCCAGCAGTAGGCAGGGGGCTGGCGAGCAGTACTTC.

About this clone: One junction end disagrees with the germline gene, perhaps due to a read error. This sequence joins TRBV7-7 and TRBJ2-5; 7 bases agree with TRBD2. The germline gives CDR1 SSHAT, CDR2 FNYEAQ (reference sequence). The CDR3 extends over 15 amino acids. The chain's CDR3 is CASSLAGLTQETQYF. CDR3 DNA: TGTGCTAGCAGCTTAGCGGGCCTAACACAAGAGACCCAGTACTTC.

The genes are TRBV6-1 and TRBJ1-5; 7 bases line up with TRBD1. CDR1 and CDR2 from the germline V gene are MNHNS and SASEGT. CDR3 length: 17 amino acids. V lost 2 bases, J lost 5 bases, and 12 bases stayed unmatched. CDR3 nucleotide sequence: TGTGCCAGCAGTGAATGGGGGACAGCGAGAGTAGATCAGCCCCAGCATTTT. Translated, it gives CASSEWGTARVDQPQHF.

This clone has more than one count but fewer than ten. Other DNA sequences in the same sample also yield this CDR3. This chain uses TRBV3-1 (or the pseudogene TRBV3-2) with TRBJ1-5, with D unresolved. The V end was cut by 5 bases, the J end by 0 bases, with 8 bases between. This CDR3 is built from 14 residues. From germline, CDR1 is LGHDT and CDR2 YNNKEL (reference sequence). The CDR3 nucleotides are TGTGCCAGCAGCTTCGGGAATAGCAATCAGCCCCAGCATTTT. Its translation is CASSFGNSNQPQHF.

This sequence joins TRBV5-1 and TRBJ1-1, with D tentatively TRBD1 (5 bases). Trimming pared 3 bases from V and 1 base from J, leaving 13 bases between. Germline CDR1 is SGHRS and CDR2 is YFSETQ. The CDR3 spans 15 residues. CDR3 region: CASSSALTENTEAFF. CDR3 DNA sequence: TGCGCCAGCAGCTCAGCACTGACAGAGAACACTGAAGCTTTCTTT.

Only one count was recorded for this clone. This chain connects TRBV3-1 (or the pseudogene TRBV3-2) to TRBJ1-2; no definite D call. Trimming cost V 3 bases and J 7 bases, with 12 bases left between them. This CDR3 is built from 13 residues. Germline lookup yields CDR1 LGHDT and CDR2 YNNKEL (reference sequence). CDR3 loop: CASSQSGMGGYTF. CDR3 sequence (DNA): TGTGCCAGCAGCCAGTCCGGGATGGGTGGCTACACCTTC.

The chain is built from TRBV13 and TRBJ2-3; tentatively, D is TRBD1 (5 bases). Germline assignment: CDR1 PRHDT and CDR2 FYEKMQ (reference sequence). This CDR3 is 14 amino acids long. Trimming stripped 5 bases from V and 4 bases from J, with 13 bases between. The CDR3 is CASSKGQFADTQYF. In nucleotides, the CDR3 is TGTGCCAGCAGCAAGGGGCAGTTCGCAGATACGCAGTATTTT.

This rearrangement joins TRBV6-1 to TRBJ2-2, with D possibly being TRBD2 (6 bases). CDR1 is MNHNS, CDR2 SASEGT, per germline. The CDR3 spans 15 residues. Trimming cost V 3 bases and J 7 bases, with 15 bases left between them. The CDR3 loop reads CASSDGGYRGGELFF. CDR3 nucleotide sequence: TGTGCCAGCAGTGATGGGGGGTATCGTGGCGGGGAGCTGTTTTTT.